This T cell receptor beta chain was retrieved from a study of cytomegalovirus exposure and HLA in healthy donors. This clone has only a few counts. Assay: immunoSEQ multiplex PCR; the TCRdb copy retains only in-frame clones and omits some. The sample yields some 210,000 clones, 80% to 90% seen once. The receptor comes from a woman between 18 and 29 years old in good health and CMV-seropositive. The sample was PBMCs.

The CDR3 sequence is CASRPTVSNQPQHF. DNA for the CDR3: TGTGCCAGCAGGCCGACAGTTAGCAATCAGCCCCAGCATTTT. J is TRBJ1-5 and V is TRBV2, with D possibly matching TRBD1 (5 bases). CDR1 and CDR2 (germline): SNHLY, FYNNEI. With 6 bases removed from V and 0 bases from J, the gap between germline ends came to 9 bases. The CDR3 totals 14 residues. Combining the CDR3 with reference TRBV2 and TRBJ1-5 gives the whole variable domain EPEVTQTPSHQVTQMGQEVILRCVPISNHLYFYWYRQILGQKVEFLVSFYNNEISEKSEIFDDQFSVERPDGSNFTLKIRSTKLEDSAMYFCASRPTVSNQPQHFGDGTRLSIL.